This record concerns one T cell receptor beta chain sequence. This clonotype was recorded at least ten times. The target of this receptor is not known. No qualities accompany the bases; no much larger clone lies one base away. Whole blood was used without cell fractionation, so all unsorted peripheral T cells were reflected in the repertoire. Ten uninfected healthy donors were sampled as controls, a few of whom were sampled twice around 3 months apart. For RNA extraction, 2.5 ml of peripheral blood was drawn into Tempus tubes. The TURBO-DNase kit was used to remove leftover genomic DNA, and GLOBINclear was used to deplete globin mRNA. SuperScript III was used to reverse transcribe 500 ng RNA with primers targeting the alpha and beta constant regions. Separate alpha and beta chain libraries were made by chain-specific third strand synthesis with multiplexing indices. In the protocol, all rearrangements within a chain were amplified with a single primer pair so that primer bias was avoided, and molecular barcodes were added to each cDNA molecule. Purified cDNA was ligated with T4 RNA Ligase 1 onto a 5' RACE adapter bearing a random hexamer and the SP2 sequencing primer site. With slow temperature ramps used to favor optimal annealing, second strand synthesis was primed from the SP2 site with Phusion polymerase. Two random hexamer sequences, both added before amplification and joined together, made up the 12-nucleotide barcode of each molecule. A brief initial PCR introduced P5 and P7 adapter elements together with a second index, and a roughly 23-cycle amplification PCR using P5s and P7 primers was subsequently performed. A total of 27 PCR cycles were applied to the libraries, which were quantified on a Qubit, sized on a Bioanalyzer, and diluted to 4 to 4.5 nM. Sequencing of the normalized libraries was done on an Illumina MiSeq using 2 x 250 paired-end kits. Reverse transcription reactions were cleaned up on MinElute columns and eluted into approximately 10 ul Tris-Cl. Adapter ligations ran for roughly 20 hours at 16 degrees C and were afterwards cleaned with AMPure XP beads at a 1:1 ratio. In the source study's methods: A modified Decombinator processed the demultiplexed FASTQ files and output V, J, insert and barcode information. Sequences that shared a barcode but differed from the dominant sequence were discarded as errors, and original cDNA molecules were estimated by counting barcodes clustered at Levenshtein distance 3. Downstream analyses used R packages ineq, vegan, igraph and RCytoscape, with IMGT nomenclature and CDR3 definitions. V gene usage was calculated across distinct sequences, with every TCR tallied a single time to avoid skew from clonal expansion. Similarity networks connected unique CDR3 amino acid sequences within a donor whenever two sequences differed by a single Levenshtein edit. Published HIV-specific CDR3s (around 92 alpha, more than 600 beta) and CMV-specific CDR3s (approximately 13 alpha, more than 250 beta) were assembled and queried against the repertoires. Random subsampling to size-matched repertoires demonstrated that the decreased diversity in patients did not result from their lower sequence numbers. TCRdb applied fastp at Q25 and MiXCR to the public reads, then kept only in-frame beta chains. Each CDR3 protein appears once, grouped with its most common genes and DNA. V and J calls and clone size were set by TCRdb, not the authors. This sample lists about 15,000 distinct CDR3 sequences; 8% to 10% were detected once. Less than 6.5% of the sample rests with the top ten.

This sample was included in a study of HIV-infected patients and healthy controls (dated by TCRdb to the mid-2010s). Study-level background: The study tested whether deep TCR repertoire sequencing of HIV patients' small blood samples could capture immune perturbation and reconstitution.

The investigation overall reported the following: Comparisons were complicated by unequal numbers of distinct sequences between patients and controls, and rare events from HIV-infected data were overweighted by size-matching. Processing was restricted to sixteen HIV-infected individuals, which the authors judged to be a major constraint on the generalizability of the findings. Compared with untreated HIV+ repertoires, healthy control repertoires had roughly threefold more distinct CDR3s and higher Shannon diversity. Oligoclonality may be reflected in the significantly higher mean Gini indices of HIV-infected repertoires compared with controls. MAIT cell alpha-chain CDR3s were present at high frequency in healthy controls but severely depleted in HIV+ repertoires. Mean usage differed significantly between HIV-infected patients and controls for eight alpha and eight beta V genes. The use of whole blood limited sequencing depth and precluded separation of the dynamics of distinct T-cell subpopulations. The observed differences in diversity could not be explained by the slight differences in age and sex profiles between the study cohorts. More CDR3s were shared between individuals among healthy controls than among HIV+ patients, as measured by Jaccard index and by the count of highly shared sequences. During therapy, HIV-associated CDR3s significantly decreased in frequency, while CMV-associated CDR3s did not change significantly, though most became more frequent. HLA typing of donors was not performed in the study. The pairing of alpha and beta chains was not determined in the samples. In size-matched repertoire data, the apparent post-therapy recovery of the Gini index in HIV-infected patients was not replicated.

The CDR3 spans 14 residues, from the cysteine through the phenylalanine. CDR3 DNA is the only sequence kept; it has 42 bases, read in frame from the first base. The germline V gene specifies SQVTM as CDR1 and ANQGSEA as CDR2. V is cut by 4 bases and J by 3 bases, and the space between the germline ends is 15 bases. This sequence was found in an adult in good health. The rearranged segments are TRBV29-1 and TRBJ2-5; TRBD1 might be the D gene, on 5 matching bases. Sequencing used blood. Here is the DNA: TGCAGCGTTGGCCTTGCAGGGAAGGAAGAGACCCAGTACTTC. This encodes CSVGLAGKEETQYF.